The clone carrying this T cell receptor beta chain was observed a few times. The antigen is unknown. The data belong to a study of PD-1 blockade in classical Hodgkin lymphoma. Study-wide results and caveats: Reasons behind the repertoire differences stay unclear, perhaps disease activity or earlier therapy. According to reports, newly diagnosed patients had lower baseline TCR diversity than healthy donors, and relapsed/refractory patients had lower baseline TCR diversity still.

Time point defined: newly diagnosed, previously untreated cHL patient sample. Isolated CD8+ T cells were derived from thawed PBMCs through magnetic negative selection. Investigators turned to newly diagnosed, untreated classical Hodgkin lymphoma PBMCs for comparison. TCRdb's table, derived via immunoSEQ multiplex PCR, lists solely in-frame clones and lacks some. The sample consists of roughly 3,300 clones, roughly 71% of them appearing once. The sample taken for sequencing was CD8+ T cells from blood. This receptor was taken from a human donor with classical Hodgkin lymphoma.

The CDR3 here is CASSDSGGTATEAFF. In DNA form, the CDR3 reads TGTGCCAGCAGTGACTCGGGAGGGACGGCCACTGAAGCTTTCTTT. V gene TRBV6-4 combines with J gene TRBJ1-1, with D possibly being TRBD1 (5 bases). Looked up from germline, CDR1 is MRHNA and CDR2 is SNTAGT. CDR3 length: 15 amino acids. Trimming shortened V by 0 bases and J by 4 bases, and 12 bases separated the two germline ends.